A selection of T cell receptor beta chains follows, all from one sample in a study of siplizumab effects on memory and regulatory T cells. Libraries were prepared by immunoSEQ multiplex PCR; TCRdb keeps only in-frame clonotypes and omits some of them. Among approximately 90,000 clones listed, roughly 94% were seen once. Sequencing was performed on non-Treg CD4+ T cells sorted from blood. The receptors come from a human donor in good health. The CDR3 runs from the conserved cysteine through the conserved F or W. The D gene is left open where the match is weak. Size values are once, few and many counts, or a class for expanded clones, and some rows have none.

j_call clone_size d_call v_call cdr3_nt cdr3_aa
TRBJ2-7 . . TRBV6-5 TGTGCCAGCACCGAAGAGCGGCGTGGCGAGCAGTACTTC CASTEERRGEQYF
TRBJ1-2 few . TRBV10-3 TGTGCCATCAGTGAAGGGGGGGACTACTATGGCTACACCTTC CAISEGGDYYGYTF
TRBJ1-2 once . TRBV30 TGTGCCTGGAGTCCCCAAGGGGGGTATGGCTACACCTTC CAWSPQGGYGYTF
TRBJ1-4 . . TRBV30 TGTGCCTTGGAGGGGAGGGCTAGTAATGAAAAACTGTTTTTT CALEGRASNEKLFF
TRBJ1-2 . . TRBV7-9 TGTGCCAGCAGCTTATCCCAGGCTAACTATGGCTACACCTTC CASSLSQANYGYTF
TRBJ2-4 . TRBD2 TRBV30 TGTGCCTGGACTAGCGGGGGGGAAAACATTCAGTACTTC CAWTSGGENIQYF
TRBJ2-7 . . TRBV6-6 TGTGCCAGCGGAACCCAGGCCGAGCAGTACTTC CASGTQAEQYF
TRBJ1-5 . TRBD1 TRBV5-1 TGCGCCAGCAGCCCGACAGGGGGCAATCAGCCCCAGCATTTT CASSPTGGNQPQHF
TRBJ2-5 . . TRBV4-2 TGTGCCAGCAGCCAAGAATGGCTAGCGGAGACCCAGTACTTC CASSQEWLAETQYF
TRBJ1-2 . TRBD1 TRBV2 TGTGCCAGCACGGGACAGGGGGCAGGCTATGGCTACACCTTC CASTGQGAGYGYTF
TRBJ2-7 . TRBD1 TRBV5-5 TGTGCCAGCAGCTTTACTGACAGGGAAGAGTACTTC CASSFTDREEYF
TRBJ2-2 . . TRBV9 TGTGCCAGCAGCGCTACCAGGAACCCTCATTCCGTCACCGGGGAGCTGTTTTTT CASSATRNPHSVTGELFF
TRBJ2-1 . TRBD2 TRBV19 TGTGCCGGCCTTGGGGCAGCGGGAAAGAATGAGCAGTTCTTC CAGLGAAGKNEQFF
TRBJ1-5 . . TRBV6-5 TGTGCCAGCAGTGACGGGGGGCCCCAGCCCCAGCATTTT CASSDGGPQPQHF
TRBJ2-1 . . TRBV11-3 TGTGCCAGCAGCTCGCTCCGACTGCACGATGAGCAGTTCTTC CASSSLRLHDEQFF
TRBJ2-5 . TRBD2 TRBV11-2 TGTGCCAGCAGCCTACAAAGACTAGCGGGGGTAGAGACCCAGTACTTC CASSLQRLAGVETQYF
TRBJ2-1 . . TRBV6-5 TGTGCCAGCAGCCCACAAATATCCTACAATGAGCAGTTCTTC CASSPQISYNEQFF
TRBJ2-3 . . TRBV2 TGTGCCAGCACCGACCGGTTGGGCAGATACACAGATACGCAGTATTTT CASTDRLGRYTDTQYF
TRBJ2-2 once . TRBV6-6 TGTGCCAGCAGTTCACTAGGGAACACCGGGGAGCTGTTTTTT CASSSLGNTGELFF
TRBJ1-1 . . TRBV27 TGTGCCAGCAGATCCTGGGGAACTGAAGCTTTCTTT CASRSWGTEAFF
TRBJ2-5 once . TRBV30 TGTGCCTGGACAGGGCTGGTCCGGGAGACCCAGTACTTC CAWTGLVRETQYF
TRBJ2-7 once . TRBV5-1 TGCGCCAGCAGCTTGGCTTTGGGCTCCTACGAGCAGTACTTC CASSLALGSYEQYF
TRBJ1-2 . TRBD1 TRBV19 TGTGCCAGTAGTATCCCCCCGACAGGGGTTGGTGGCTACACCTTC CASSIPPTGVGGYTF
TRBJ2-5 . . TRBV21-1 TGTGCCAGCAGCAAAATAGATTCCCAAGAGACCCAGTACTTC CASSKIDSQETQYF
TRBJ1-2 . TRBD1 TRBV30 TGTGCCTGGAGGGGAGGACAGGGAGTATCAAGTGGCTACACCTTC CAWRGGQGVSSGYTF
TRBJ1-2 . TRBD1 TRBV5-1 TGCGCCAGCAGCTCCGGACAGGGGCTTGGCTACACCTTC CASSSGQGLGYTF
TRBJ2-2 . . TRBV19 TGTGCCAGCTCAAGGGGGACGGTCACCGGGGAGCTGTTTTTT CASSRGTVTGELFF
TRBJ2-1 . TRBD2 TRBV11-3 TGTGCCAGCAGCATCAGCGGGAGTTACAATGAGCAGTTCTTC CASSISGSYNEQFF
TRBJ1-6 . . TRBV2 TGTGCCAGCAGGTTCGACGGCTCCTATAATTCACCCCTCCACTTT CASRFDGSYNSPLHF
TRBJ2-1 . . TRBV10-1 TGCGCCAGCAGCACTTCAGGGTCCAGCCCGATCTTC CASSTSGSSPIF
TRBJ2-7 . . TRBV12-1 TGTGCCAGCAATGGCGACCGGGGCTACGAGCAGTACTTC CASNGDRGYEQYF
TRBJ1-4 . . TRBV30 TGTGCCTGGAGTGTGATAGGGGCTCGGGAAAAACTGTTTTTT CAWSVIGAREKLFF
TRBJ2-5 . . TRBV6-5 TGTGCCAGCAGTCCAATAGAGGGGGAGACCCAGTACTTC CASSPIEGETQYF
TRBJ2-5 . TRBD2 TRBV11-3 TGTGCCAGCAGACTGGGACTAGCGGGCGACTATCAAGAGACCCAGTACTTC CASRLGLAGDYQETQYF
TRBJ1-5 . . TRBV19 TGTGCCAGTAGTATCCCCTTGAGGGATAGCAATCAGCCCCAGCATTTT CASSIPLRDSNQPQHF
TRBJ1-2 . . TRBV6-1 TGTGCCAGTAGAGTCGGGGCCAACTATGGCTACACCTTC CASRVGANYGYTF
TRBJ1-2 . . TRBV10-3 TGTGCCATCAGTGAGTCGCCGGGACATAGGATCTTC CAISESPGHRIF
TRBJ2-5 . . TRBV29-1 TGCAGCGTTGGTCGCCATTTGGGGTTAGAGACCCAGTACTTC CSVGRHLGLETQYF
TRBJ2-2 . TRBD1 TRBV9 TGTGCCAGCAGCGTGGGACAGAGCCCTCCCACCGGGGAGCTGTTTTTT CASSVGQSPPTGELFF
TRBJ1-5 . TRBD1 TRBV7-2 TGTGCCAGCAGCGGAACAGGGGAGCAGTGGCAGCCCCAGCATTTT CASSGTGEQWQPQHF
TRBJ1-5 . . TRBV2 TGTGCCAGCAGTTGGACGTTGGGCGGGTATCAGCCCCAGCATTTT CASSWTLGGYQPQHF
TRBJ2-1 . . TRBV6-1 TGTGCCAGCAGCGCATCGGACAGAGCATACAATGAGCAGTTCTTC CASSASDRAYNEQFF
TRBJ2-1 . TRBD2 TRBV7-2 TGTGCCAGCAGCGCCACCCTCTGGGGGGGGAATGAGCAGTTCTTC CASSATLWGGNEQFF
TRBJ2-3 . TRBD2 TRBV4-2 TGTGCCAGCAGCCAAGATCTGCTAGCGGGAGGGCCGGGAGATACGCAGTATTTT CASSQDLLAGGPGDTQYF
TRBJ1-3 . . TRBV4-1 TGCGCCAGCAGCCTCCGCGTTGGCTCTGGAAACACCATATATTTT CASSLRVGSGNTIYF
TRBJ1-4 . . TRBV6-1 TGTGCCAGCAGTTCGGGACCAGACGAAAAACTGTTTTTT CASSSGPDEKLFF
TRBJ2-7 . . TRBV19 TGTGCCAGTAGTATAGGGTTACCGGATATATACGAGCAGTACTTC CASSIGLPDIYEQYF
TRBJ2-2 once . TRBV7-3 TGTGCCAGCAGCCTAGGGGGACCGATGTCGAACACCGGGGAGCTGTTTTTT CASSLGGPMSNTGELFF
TRBJ2-7 . TRBD1 TRBV5-1 TGCGCCAGCAGCTTGACCCGGGACAGCTCCTACGAGCAGTACTTC CASSLTRDSSYEQYF
TRBJ1-6 once . TRBV19 TGTGCCAGTAGTTTAGGGGATGTCTCACCCCTCCACTTT CASSLGDVSPLHF
TRBJ2-7 . TRBD1 TRBV5-4 TGTGCCGGAAGTAACAGGGGTATTACCCACGAGCAGTACTTC CAGSNRGITHEQYF
TRBJ2-7 . . TRBV10-1 TGCGCCAGCAGCGTCGGGGGGCTAAGCGAGCAGTACTTC CASSVGGLSEQYF
TRBJ2-2 . TRBD2 TRBV7-3 TGTGCCAGCAGCTCAACTAGCGGGGCGAACACCGGGGAGCTGTTTTTT CASSSTSGANTGELFF
TRBJ2-1 . . TRBV18 TGTGCCAGCTCACCACCGGACTTCTCCTACAATGAGCAGTTCTTC CASSPPDFSYNEQFF
TRBJ1-1 . . TRBV5-6 TGTGCCAGCAGCTTTCCTGGGAAGGAGCGCACTGAAGCTTTCTTT CASSFPGKERTEAFF